One T cell receptor (beta chain) is described in this entry. Its antigen is not known. The same CDR3 can be traced to other DNA sequences in this sample. The data are from a study of cytomegalovirus exposure and HLA in healthy donors. Vbeta (60) and Jbeta (13) primers were used in the PCR. The assay was immunoSEQ multiplex PCR, and TCRdb's table has in-frame clones only and misses some. The sample holds 200,000 or so clones, approximately 81% seen once. Study observations and caveats: TCR beta sequences reportedly predicted the HLA-A and HLA-B alleles of most subjects accurately. The authors listed 150 to 200 TCR beta chains as cytomegalovirus-associated. Later analysis suggested links between common viral pathogens and several top significant clusters. In a later analysis, at a false discovery rate of 0.05, over 15,000 TCR beta sequences matched HLA alleles.

V trimming: 4 bases; J trimming: 8 bases; junction bases outside the gene matches: 6. This CDR3 has 15 amino acids. Germline-derived CDR1 and CDR2 are LGHNA and YSLEER. Input material: PBMCs. This TCR was sampled from a boy younger than 18 in good health and CMV-seronegative. This chain uses TRBV4-3 with TRBJ2-1; TRBD2 matches at 12 bases. The CDR3 loop reads CASSPSGGALDEQFF. The DNA for the CDR3 is TGCGCCAGCAGCCCTAGCGGGGGGGCCTTGGATGAGCAGTTCTTC.